This is a list of T cell receptor beta chains from one sample in a study of shared clonotypes between healthy human individuals. Clones were sequenced by immunoSEQ multiplex PCR, and TCRdb holds only the in-frame ones, with some missing. Of some 1 million clones in the sample, roughly 80% were seen once. Specimen: memory CD4+ T cells sorted from blood. The receptors stem from a man younger than 30 in good health. Each CDR3 is given with its conserved first and last residue. The D gene is left open where the match is weak. Only some rows state a clone size, as once, few, many or a class for expanded clones.

v_call	j_call	clone_size	d_call	cdr3_aa	cdr3_nt
TRBV19	TRBJ1-4	NA	TRBD1	CASSLPGQLNEKLFF	TGTGCCAGTAGTTTACCGGGACAGCTTAATGAAAAACTGTTTTTT
TRBV6-6	TRBJ1-2	NA	NA	CASSYLQRGYTF	TGTGCCAGCAGTTATCTCCAGAGAGGCTACACCTTC
TRBV18	TRBJ2-1	NA	NA	CASSPLAGFGGNEQFF	TGTGCCAGCTCACCCCTCGCCGGGTTCGGGGGAAATGAGCAGTTCTTC
TRBV7-2	TRBJ2-5	NA	NA	CASTPGRAQETQYF	TGTGCCAGCACCCCCGGGCGGGCCCAAGAGACCCAGTACTTC
TRBV5-5	TRBJ2-5	NA	NA	CASSRSVRETQETQYF	TGTGCCAGCAGCAGATCAGTTAGAGAAACACAAGAGACCCAGTACTTC
TRBV5-6	TRBJ2-1	many	TRBD2	CASSTRLAEFYNEQFF	TGTGCCAGCAGCACTCGACTAGCGGAGTTCTACAATGAGCAGTTCTTC
TRBV4-3	TRBJ1-5	few	NA	CASSQDRDQPQHF	TGCGCCAGCAGCCAAGACAGGGATCAGCCCCAGCATTTT
TRBV6-1	TRBJ1-5	NA	NA	CASSATYSNQPQHF	TGTGCCAGCAGTGCTACATATAGCAATCAGCCCCAGCATTTT
TRBV5-1	TRBJ2-1	NA	TRBD1	CASSLTGVYNEQFF	TGCGCCAGCAGTCTTACAGGGGTCTACAATGAGCAGTTCTTC
TRBV18	TRBJ2-2	few	NA	CASSPDAGFTGELFF	TGTGCCAGCTCACCCGACGCAGGATTCACCGGGGAGCTGTTTTTT
TRBV9	TRBJ2-7	few	NA	CASSVGTGTYEQYF	TGTGCCAGCAGCGTAGGAACAGGGACCTACGAGCAGTACTTC
TRBV5-4	TRBJ2-6	few	NA	CASMTAGANVLTF	TGTGCCAGCATGACTGCTGGGGCCAACGTCCTGACTTTC
TRBV5-1	TRBJ1-1	NA	NA	CASSPENTEAFF	TGCGCCAGCAGTCCGGAGAACACTGAAGCTTTCTTT
TRBV5-1	TRBJ2-5	NA	TRBD2	CASSWTRGETQYF	TGCGCCAGCAGCTGGACTAGGGGAGAGACCCAGTACTTC
TRBV6-5	TRBJ1-2	NA	NA	CASSSGRRNYGYTF	TGTGCCAGCAGTTCGGGACGGAGAAACTATGGCTACACCTTC
TRBV29-1	TRBJ2-1	few	NA	CSGRGGANNEQFF	TGCAGCGGCAGGGGGGGGGCGAATAATGAGCAGTTCTTC
TRBV14	TRBJ2-3	NA	TRBD1	CASTPGGNTQYF	TGTGCCAGCACCCCAGGGGGTAATACGCAGTATTTT
TRBV11-2	TRBJ1-2	few	TRBD1	CASSSTGGYGYTF	TGTGCCAGCAGCTCGACAGGGGGCTATGGCTACACCTTC
TRBV27	TRBJ1-2	once	TRBD1	CASSSQGALNYGYTF	TGTGCCAGCAGTTCTCAGGGGGCATTAAACTATGGCTACACCTTC
TRBV18	TRBJ1-1	NA	TRBD1	CASSPFAAGGVTNTEAFF	TGTGCCAGCTCACCATTCGCGGCAGGGGGAGTTACAAACACTGAAGCTTTCTTT
TRBV4-1	TRBJ1-2	NA	NA	CASSQDVGGSLYGYTF	TGCGCCAGCAGCCAAGATGTCGGGGGAAGCCTCTATGGCTACACCTTC
TRBV29-1	TRBJ2-3	NA	TRBD2	CSVEGAGGTDTQYF	TGCAGCGTTGAAGGAGCGGGGGGAACAGATACGCAGTATTTT
TRBV14	TRBJ2-2	NA	NA	CASSQDSGTGELFF	TGTGCCAGCAGCCAAGATTCCGGGACCGGGGAGCTGTTTTTT
TRBV18	TRBJ1-5	NA	TRBD1	CASSRTGLNNQPQHF	TGTGCCAGCTCGCGGACAGGGTTGAACAATCAGCCCCAGCATTTT
TRBV7-2	TRBJ2-3	NA	NA	CASSRPPDTQYF	TGTGCCAGCTCGCGACCCCCAGATACGCAGTATTTT
TRBV9	TRBJ2-3	NA	TRBD2	CASSTGLAGIDTQYF	TGTGCCAGCAGCACCGGACTAGCGGGGATAGATACGCAGTATTTT
TRBV27	TRBJ2-3	NA	TRBD2	CASSARRASGSDTQYF	TGTGCCAGCAGCGCAAGGCGGGCTAGCGGGAGCGATACGCAGTATTTT